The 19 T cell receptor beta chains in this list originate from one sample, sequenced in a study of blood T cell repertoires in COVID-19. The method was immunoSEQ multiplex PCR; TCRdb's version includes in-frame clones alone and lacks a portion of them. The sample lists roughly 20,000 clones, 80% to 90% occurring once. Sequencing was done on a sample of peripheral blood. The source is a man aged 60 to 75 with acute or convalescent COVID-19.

The CDR3: CASSGVGDSEAFF. The CDR3 nucleotides are TGCGCCAGCAGTGGAGTAGGCGACAGTGAAGCTTTCTTT. The chain joins TRBV10-2 to TRBJ1-1; a weak D match, TRBD1 (5 bases). In germline, CDR1 is WSHSY, CDR2 SAAADI. Trimming removed 4 bases from V and 7 bases from J, with 13 bases in between. This CDR3 contains 13 residues.

CDR3 bases: TGCAGTGCTAGTGCGGGGGGTCCCTACGAGCAGTACTTC. Translation gives CSASAGGPYEQYF. The J gene is TRBJ2-7, the V gene TRBV20-1; 8 bases match TRBD2. CDR1 is DFQATT and CDR2 is SNEGSKA in the germline V gene (reference sequence). V lost 3 bases and J lost 2; bases outside the gene matches: 3. This CDR3 is built from 13 residues.

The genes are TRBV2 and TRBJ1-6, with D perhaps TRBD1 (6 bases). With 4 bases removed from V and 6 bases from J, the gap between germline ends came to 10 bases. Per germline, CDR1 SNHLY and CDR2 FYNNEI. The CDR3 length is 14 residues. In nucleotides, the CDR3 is TGTGCCAGCAGTGGACAGGCTGTTAATTCACCCCTCCACTTT. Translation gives CASSGQAVNSPLHF. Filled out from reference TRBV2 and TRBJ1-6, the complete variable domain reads EPEVTQTPSHQVTQMGQEVILRCVPISNHLYFYWYRQILGQKVEFLVSFYNNEISEKSEIFDDQFSVERPDGSNFTLKIRSTKLEDSAMYFCASSGQAVNSPLHFGNGTRLTVT.

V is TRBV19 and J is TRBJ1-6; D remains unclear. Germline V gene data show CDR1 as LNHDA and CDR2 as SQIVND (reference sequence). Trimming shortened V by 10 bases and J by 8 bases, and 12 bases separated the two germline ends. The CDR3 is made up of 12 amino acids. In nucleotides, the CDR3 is TGTGCCACCTCTGACGGGTATTCACCCCTCCACTTT. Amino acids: CATSDGYSPLHF.

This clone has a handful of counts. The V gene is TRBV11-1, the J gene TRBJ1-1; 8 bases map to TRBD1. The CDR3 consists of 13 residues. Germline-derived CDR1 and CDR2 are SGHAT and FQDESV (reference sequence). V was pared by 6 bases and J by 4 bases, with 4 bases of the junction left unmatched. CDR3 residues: CASRNTGGTEAFF. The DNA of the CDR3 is TGTGCCAGCAGAAACACAGGGGGCACTGAAGCTTTCTTT. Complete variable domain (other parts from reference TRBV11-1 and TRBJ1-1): EAEVAQSPRYKITEKSQAVAFWCDPISGHATLYWYRQILGQGPELLVQFQDESVVDDSQLPKDRFSAERLKGVDSTLKIQPAELGDSAMYLCASRNTGGTEAFFGQGTRLTVV.

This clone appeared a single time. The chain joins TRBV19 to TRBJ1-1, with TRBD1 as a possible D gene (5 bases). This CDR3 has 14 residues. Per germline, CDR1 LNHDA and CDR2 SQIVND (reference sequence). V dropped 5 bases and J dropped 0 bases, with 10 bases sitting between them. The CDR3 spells CASSDGAMNTEAFF. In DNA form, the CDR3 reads TGTGCCAGTAGTGATGGGGCCATGAACACTGAAGCTTTCTTT. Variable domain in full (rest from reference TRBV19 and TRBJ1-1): DGGITQSPKYLFRKEGQNVTLSCEQNLNHDAMYWYRQDPGQGLRLIYYSQIVNDFQKGDIAEGYSVSREKKESFPLTVTSAQKNPTAFYLCASSDGAMNTEAFFGQGTRLTVV.

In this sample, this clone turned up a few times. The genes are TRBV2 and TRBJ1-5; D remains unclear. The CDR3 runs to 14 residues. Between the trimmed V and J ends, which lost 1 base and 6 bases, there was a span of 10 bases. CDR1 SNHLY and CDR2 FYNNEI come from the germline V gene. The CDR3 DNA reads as TGTGCCAGCAGTGAAGATTGGGGAGGTCAGCCCCAGCATTTT. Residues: CASSEDWGGQPQHF.

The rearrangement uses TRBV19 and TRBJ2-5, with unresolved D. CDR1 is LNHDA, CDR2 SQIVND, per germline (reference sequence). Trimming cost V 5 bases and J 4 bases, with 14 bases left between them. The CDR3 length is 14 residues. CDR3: CASSSTFRRETQYF. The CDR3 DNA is TGTGCCAGTAGTTCTACTTTCCGGAGAGAGACCCAGTACTTC.

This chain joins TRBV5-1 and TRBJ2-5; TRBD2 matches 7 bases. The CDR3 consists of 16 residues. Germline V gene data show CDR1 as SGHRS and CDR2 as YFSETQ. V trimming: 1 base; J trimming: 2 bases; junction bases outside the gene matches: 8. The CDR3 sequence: CASSLSQGGPQETQYF. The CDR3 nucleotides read TGCGCCAGCAGCTTGAGTCAGGGAGGGCCTCAAGAGACCCAGTACTTC.

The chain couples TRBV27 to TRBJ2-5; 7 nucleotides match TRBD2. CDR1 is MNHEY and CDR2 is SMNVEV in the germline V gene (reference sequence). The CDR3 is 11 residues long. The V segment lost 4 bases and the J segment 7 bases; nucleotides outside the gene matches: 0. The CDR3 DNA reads TGTGCCAGCAGTTGGGGGGGGACCCAGTACTTC. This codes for CASSWGGTQYF.

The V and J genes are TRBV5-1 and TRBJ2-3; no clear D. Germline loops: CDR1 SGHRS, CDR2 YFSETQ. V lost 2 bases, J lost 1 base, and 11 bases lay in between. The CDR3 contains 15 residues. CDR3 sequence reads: CASSLPGGGTDTQYF. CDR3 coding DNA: TGCGCCAGCAGCTTACCTGGCGGCGGCACAGATACGCAGTATTTT. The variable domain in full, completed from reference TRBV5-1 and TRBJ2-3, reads KAGVTQTPRYLIKTRGQQVTLSCSPISGHRSVSWYQQTPGQGLQFLFEYFSETQRNKGNFPGRFSGRQFSNSRSEMNVSTLELGDSALYLCASSLPGGGTDTQYFGPGTRLTVL.

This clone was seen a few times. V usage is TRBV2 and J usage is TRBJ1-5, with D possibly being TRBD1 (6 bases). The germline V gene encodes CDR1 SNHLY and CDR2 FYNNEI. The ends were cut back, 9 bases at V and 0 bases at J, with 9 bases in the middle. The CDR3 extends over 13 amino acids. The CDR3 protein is CASTGFSNQPQHF. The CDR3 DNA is TGTGCCAGTACAGGGTTTAGCAATCAGCCCCAGCATTTT.

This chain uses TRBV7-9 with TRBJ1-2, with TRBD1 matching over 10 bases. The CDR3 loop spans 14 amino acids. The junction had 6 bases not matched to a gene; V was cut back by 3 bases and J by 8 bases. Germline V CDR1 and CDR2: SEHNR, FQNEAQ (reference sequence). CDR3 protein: CASSLTGGASGYTF. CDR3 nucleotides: TGTGCCAGCAGCTTGACAGGGGGCGCGTCGGGCTACACCTTC.

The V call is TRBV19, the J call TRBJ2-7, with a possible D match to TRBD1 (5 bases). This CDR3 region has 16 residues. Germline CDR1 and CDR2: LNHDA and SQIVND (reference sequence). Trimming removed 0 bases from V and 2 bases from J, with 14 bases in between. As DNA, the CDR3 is TGTGCCAGTAGTATAGATCCATCCAGGGTTCCCTACGAGCAGTACTTC. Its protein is CASSIDPSRVPYEQYF.

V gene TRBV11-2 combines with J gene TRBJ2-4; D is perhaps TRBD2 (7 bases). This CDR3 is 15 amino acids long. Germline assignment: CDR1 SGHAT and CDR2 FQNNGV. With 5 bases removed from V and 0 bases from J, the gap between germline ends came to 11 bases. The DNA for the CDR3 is TGTGCCAGCAGCCCGGGGGGCGCAGCCAAAAACATTCAGTACTTC. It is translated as CASSPGGAAKNIQYF.

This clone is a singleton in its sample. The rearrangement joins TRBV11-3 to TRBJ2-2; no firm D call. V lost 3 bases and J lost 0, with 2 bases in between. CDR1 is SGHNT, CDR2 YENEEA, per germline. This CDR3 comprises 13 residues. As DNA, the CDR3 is TGTGCCAGCAGCTTCGCGAACACCGGGGAGCTGTTTTTT. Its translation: CASSFANTGELFF. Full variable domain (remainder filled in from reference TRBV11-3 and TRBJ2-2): EAGVVQSPRYKIIEKKQPVAFWCNPISGHNTLYWYLQNLGQGPELLIRYENEEAVDDSQLPKDRFSAERLKGVDSTLKIQPAELGDSAVYLCASSFANTGELFFGEGSRLTVL.

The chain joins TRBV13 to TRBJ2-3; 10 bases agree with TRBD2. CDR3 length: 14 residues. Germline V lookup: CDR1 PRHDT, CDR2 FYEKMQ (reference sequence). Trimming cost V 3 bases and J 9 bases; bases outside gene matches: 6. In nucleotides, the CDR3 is TGTGCCAGCAGCTTTACTAGCGGGGAGTACACGCAGTATTTT. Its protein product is CASSFTSGEYTQYF. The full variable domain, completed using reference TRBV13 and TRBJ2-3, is AAGVIQSPRHLIKEKRETATLKCYPIPRHDTVYWYQQGPGQDPQFLISFYEKMQSDKGSIPDRFSAQQFSDYHSELNMSSLELGDSALYFCASSFTSGEYTQYFGPGTRLTVL.

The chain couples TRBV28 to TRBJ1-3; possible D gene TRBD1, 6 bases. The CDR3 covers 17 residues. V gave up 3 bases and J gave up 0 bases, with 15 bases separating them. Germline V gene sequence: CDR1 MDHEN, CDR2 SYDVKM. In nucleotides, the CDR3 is TGTGCCAGCAGTTTTTTAGCAGGGGTGAGCTCTGGAAACACCATATATTTT. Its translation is CASSFLAGVSSGNTIYF. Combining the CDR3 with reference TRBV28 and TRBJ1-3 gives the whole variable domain DVKVTQSSRYLVKRTGEKVFLECVQDMDHENMFWYRQDPGLGLRLIYFSYDVKMKEKGDIPEGYSVSREKKERFSLILESASTNQTSMYLCASSFLAGVSSGNTIYFGEGSWLTVV.

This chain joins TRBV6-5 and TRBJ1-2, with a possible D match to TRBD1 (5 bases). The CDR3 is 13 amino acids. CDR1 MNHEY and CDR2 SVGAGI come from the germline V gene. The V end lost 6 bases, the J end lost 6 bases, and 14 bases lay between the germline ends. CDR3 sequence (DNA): TGTGCCAGCAGGAATCCGCAGGGCCATGGCTACACCTTC. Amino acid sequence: CASRNPQGHGYTF.